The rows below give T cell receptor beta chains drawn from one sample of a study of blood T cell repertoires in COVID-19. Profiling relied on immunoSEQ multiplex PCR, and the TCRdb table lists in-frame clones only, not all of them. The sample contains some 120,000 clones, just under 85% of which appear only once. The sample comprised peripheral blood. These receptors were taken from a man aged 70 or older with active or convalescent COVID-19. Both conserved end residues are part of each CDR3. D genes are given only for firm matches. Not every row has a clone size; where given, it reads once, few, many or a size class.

CDR3: CAASQGLSYNEQFF; DNA: TGTGCCGCCTCACAGGGCCTCTCCTACAATGAGCAGTTCTTC; size: NA; D: NA; J: TRBJ2-1; length: 14; V: TRBV30
CDR3: CASSPGTSGRLGTDTQYF; DNA: TGTGCCAGCAGCCCCGGGACTAGCGGGAGATTGGGCACAGATACGCAGTATTTT; size: NA; D: TRBD2; J: TRBJ2-3; length: 18; V: TRBV5-4
CDR3: CASRPLARHRNTEAFF; DNA: TGTGCCAGCAGACCCTTAGCGAGACACAGGAACACTGAAGCTTTCTTT; size: NA; D: NA; J: TRBJ1-1; length: 16; V: TRBV11-2
CDR3: CASSHPGQGDYGYTF; DNA: TGTGCCAGCAGCCACCCGGGACAGGGTGACTATGGCTACACCTTC; size: NA; D: TRBD1; J: TRBJ1-2; length: 15; V: TRBV4-2
CDR3: CASYGRMNTEAFF; DNA: TGTGCCAGTTATGGGCGAATGAACACTGAAGCTTTCTTT; size: NA; D: NA; J: TRBJ1-1; length: 13; V: TRBV19
CDR3: CASSLDGGELFF; DNA: TGTGCCAGCAGCTTAGACGGCGGGGAGCTGTTTTTT; size: NA; D: NA; J: TRBJ2-2; length: 12; V: TRBV7-9
CDR3: CASSFGTSSYNEQFF; DNA: TGCGCCAGCAGCTTTGGGACATCCTCCTACAATGAGCAGTTCTTC; size: NA; D: NA; J: TRBJ2-1; length: 15; V: TRBV5-1
CDR3: CASSKSWGQGYHGYTF; DNA: TGTGCCAGCAGCAAAAGTTGGGGACAGGGGTATCATGGCTACACCTTC; size: few; D: NA; J: TRBJ1-2; length: 16; V: TRBV21-1
CDR3: CASSFLATDTQYF; DNA: TGTGCCAGCAGTTTCCTAGCCACAGATACGCAGTATTTT; size: NA; D: NA; J: TRBJ2-3; length: 13; V: TRBV12-3/TRBV12-4
CDR3: CASSPGTGVNYGYTF; DNA: TGTGCCAGCAGCCCTGGGACAGGGGTTAACTATGGCTACACCTTC; size: NA; D: TRBD1; J: TRBJ1-2; length: 15; V: TRBV7-2
CDR3: CASSQDGTSGGGAKNIQYF; DNA: TGTGCCAGCAGCCAAGATGGGACTAGCGGGGGGGGAGCCAAAAACATTCAGTACTTC; size: few; D: TRBD2; J: TRBJ2-4; length: 19; V: TRBV3-1/TRBV3-2
CDR3: CASSLTLRDTDTQYF; DNA: TGTGCCAGCAGCTTAACATTGAGAGACACGGATACGCAGTATTTT; size: NA; D: NA; J: TRBJ2-3; length: 15; V: TRBV7-6
CDR3: CASSQLAGNSDTQYF; DNA: TGTGCCAGCAGCCAACTAGCGGGAAACTCAGATACGCAGTATTTT; size: once; D: TRBD2; J: TRBJ2-3; length: 15; V: TRBV4-2
CDR3: CASSYYRRYEQYF; DNA: TGTGCCAGCAGTTACTATCGTCGGTACGAGCAGTACTTC; size: NA; D: NA; J: TRBJ2-7; length: 13; V: TRBV6-2/TRBV6-3
CDR3: CASSSQGYEQYF; DNA: TGTGCCAGCAGCTCACAGGGTTACGAGCAGTACTTC; size: NA; D: NA; J: TRBJ2-7; length: 12; V: TRBV11-3
CDR3: CASSLEQGALPDYEQYF; DNA: TGCGCCAGCAGCTTGGAACAGGGGGCTCTCCCTGACTACGAGCAGTACTTC; size: NA; D: TRBD1; J: TRBJ2-7; length: 17; V: TRBV5-1
CDR3: CASSGGLFYEQYF; DNA: TGTGCCAGCAGTGGGGGACTTTTCTACGAGCAGTACTTC; size: NA; D: NA; J: TRBJ2-7; length: 13; V: TRBV6-2/TRBV6-3
CDR3: CASSLAGVTYEQYF; DNA: TGTGCCAGCAGCTTAGCGGGAGTGACCTACGAGCAGTACTTC; size: NA; D: NA; J: TRBJ2-7; length: 14; V: TRBV7-2
CDR3: CASSLGTTGNTIYF; DNA: TGTGCCAGCAGCTTGGGGACAACTGGAAACACCATATATTTT; size: once; D: NA; J: TRBJ1-3; length: 14; V: TRBV7-8
CDR3: CASSLVLAGGADTQYF; DNA: TGTGCCAGCAGCTTAGTCCTAGCGGGAGGGGCCGATACGCAGTATTTT; size: NA; D: TRBD2; J: TRBJ2-3; length: 16; V: TRBV7-2
CDR3: CASSLATANYGYTF; DNA: TGTGCCAGCAGCTTGGCGACAGCGAACTATGGCTACACCTTC; size: once; D: NA; J: TRBJ1-2; length: 14; V: TRBV5-5
CDR3: CASRREVVKLFF; DNA: TGTGCCAGCCGGAGGGAAGTAGTTAAACTGTTTTTT; size: NA; D: NA; J: TRBJ1-4; length: 12; V: TRBV2
CDR3: CASSLAAGRKLSYEQYF; DNA: TGTGCCAGCAGCTTAGCTGCCGGGAGAAAATTGTCGTACGAGCAGTACTTC; size: NA; D: NA; J: TRBJ2-7; length: 17; V: TRBV11-2
CDR3: CASSSSTGTGYHNEQFF; DNA: TGCGCCAGCAGCTCCTCCACCGGGACAGGGTACCACAATGAGCAGTTCTTC; size: NA; D: TRBD1; J: TRBJ2-1; length: 17; V: TRBV5-1
CDR3: CASGNGGSYNEQFF; DNA: TGTGCCAGCGGAAACGGGGGGTCGTACAATGAGCAGTTCTTC; size: few; D: TRBD2; J: TRBJ2-1; length: 14; V: TRBV5-6
CDR3: CASRSPDRGIYEQYF; DNA: TGTGCCAGCAGGTCCCCGGACAGGGGGATTTACGAGCAGTACTTC; size: NA; D: TRBD1; J: TRBJ2-7; length: 15; V: TRBV11-3
CDR3: CASSSSLFQPQHF; DNA: TGTGCCAGTAGTTCTTCTCTTTTTCAGCCCCAGCATTTT; size: NA; D: NA; J: TRBJ1-5; length: 13; V: TRBV19
CDR3: CASRLTGNQPQHF; DNA: TGTGCCAGCAGGCTCACAGGGAATCAGCCCCAGCATTTT; size: NA; D: NA; J: TRBJ1-5; length: 13; V: TRBV6-5
CDR3: CASSVDRAKNIQYF; DNA: TGTGCCAGCAGCGTCGACAGGGCCAAAAACATTCAGTACTTC; size: NA; D: NA; J: TRBJ2-4; length: 14; V: TRBV5-4